This T cell receptor (beta chain) was captured in a study of beta chain features in type 1 diabetes. The study's findings and limits: Since sequencing was performed on cDNA, cells with high TCR expression could be over-represented.

Expressed TCRB transcripts were sequenced because the entire RNA isolate underwent reverse transcription. Data came from immunoSEQ multiplex PCR; TCRdb stores just in-frame clones and leaves some out. The table lists a few hundred thousand clones, around 15% of them singletons. The CDR3 is 14 residues long. The V segment lost 7 bases and the J segment 7 bases; nucleotides outside the gene matches: 9. The germline CDR1 and CDR2 sequences are MNHEY and SVGAGI. Of note for this clone: Its matching antigen is unknown.

The receptor's source is a woman under 30 in good health. Sequencing was done on a sample of naive CD4+ T cells from blood. The chain uses TRBV6-5 and TRBJ2-3; TRBD2 agrees at 9 bases. The CDR3, as DNA: TGTGCCAGCATACCAGCGGGAGGCGAAAATACGCAGTATTTT. Translated: CASIPAGGENTQYF.